These 4 T cell receptor beta chains originate from one sample sequenced in a study of OX40 agonist ivuxolimab in advanced cancers. This table comes from immunoSEQ multiplex PCR, and its TCRdb copy is limited to in-frame clones, with some not included. The sample lists about 79,000 clones; approximately 86% were seen once. The sample in question was CD4+ or CD8+ T cells sorted from blood, obtained in a trial of the OX40 agonist ivuxolimab. These receptor sequences come from an adult with an advanced solid tumor such as melanoma, head and neck, liver or kidney cancer.

The chain employs TRBV27 and TRBJ2-3; D might be TRBD1 (5 bases). Germline values: CDR1 MNHEY, CDR2 SMNVEV (reference sequence). CDR3 length: 15 residues. The V and J ends lost 6 bases and 1 base respectively, with 14 bases between them. For the CDR3, the DNA is TGTGCCAGCAGGACTTTGGTGACAGGCACAGATACGCAGTATTTT. Protein: CASRTLVTGTDTQYF.

This chain connects TRBV11-2 to TRBJ2-7; 9 nucleotides match TRBD1. The V gene's germline CDR1 is SGHAT and CDR2 FQNNGV. The CDR3 runs 15 residues. J lost 2 bases, V lost 0 bases, and 2 bases had no gene match. The DNA of the CDR3 is TGTGCCAGCAGCTTAGAAGGGACAGGGACCTACGAGCAGTACTTC. It encodes CASSLEGTGTYEQYF.

The J gene is TRBJ2-7, the V gene TRBV5-5; maybe TRBD1 (6 bases). This CDR3 comprises 15 residues. The germline gives CDR1 SGHKS, CDR2 YYEKEE (reference sequence). Trimming removed 4 bases at V and 6 bases at J, with 20 bases between. This chain's CDR3 is CASSPRNREGSEQYF. The CDR3 region has the DNA TGTGCCAGCAGCCCCCGGAACAGGGAAGGTAGCGAGCAGTACTTC.

The chain employs TRBV28 and TRBJ1-2, with D uncertain. This CDR3 is 13 amino acids long. V was clipped by 5 bases and J by 0 bases, with 7 bases between them. Per germline, CDR1 MDHEN and CDR2 SYDVKM. This chain's CDR3 is CASSVTTNYGYTF. The CDR3 DNA is TGTGCCAGCAGTGTGACAACTAACTATGGCTACACCTTC.